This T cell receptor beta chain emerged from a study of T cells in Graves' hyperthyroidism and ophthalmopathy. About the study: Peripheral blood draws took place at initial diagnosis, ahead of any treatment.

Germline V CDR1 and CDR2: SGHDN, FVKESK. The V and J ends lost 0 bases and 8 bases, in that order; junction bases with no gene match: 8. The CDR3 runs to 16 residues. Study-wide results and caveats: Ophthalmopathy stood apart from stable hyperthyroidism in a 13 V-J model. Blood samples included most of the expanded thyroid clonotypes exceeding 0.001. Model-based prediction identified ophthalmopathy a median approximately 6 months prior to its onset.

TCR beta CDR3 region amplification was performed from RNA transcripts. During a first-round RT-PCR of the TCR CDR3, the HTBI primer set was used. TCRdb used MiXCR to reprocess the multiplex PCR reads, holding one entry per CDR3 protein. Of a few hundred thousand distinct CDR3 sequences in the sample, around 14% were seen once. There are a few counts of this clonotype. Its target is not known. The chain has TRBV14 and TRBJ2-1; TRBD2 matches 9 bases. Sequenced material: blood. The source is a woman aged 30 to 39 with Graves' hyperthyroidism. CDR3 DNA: TGTGCCAGCAGCCAAGATATAGCGGGAGTAGGTCATGAGCAGTTCTTC. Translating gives CASSQDIAGVGHEQFF.